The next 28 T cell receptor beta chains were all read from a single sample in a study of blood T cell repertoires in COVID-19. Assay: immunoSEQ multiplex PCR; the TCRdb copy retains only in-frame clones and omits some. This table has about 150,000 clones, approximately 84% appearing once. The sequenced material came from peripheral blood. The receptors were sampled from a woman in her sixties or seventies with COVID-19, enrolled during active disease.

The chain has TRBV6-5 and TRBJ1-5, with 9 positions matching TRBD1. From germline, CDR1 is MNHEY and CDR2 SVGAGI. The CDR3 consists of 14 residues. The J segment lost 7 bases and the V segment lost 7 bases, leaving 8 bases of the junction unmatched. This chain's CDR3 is CASTTGGKGQPQHF. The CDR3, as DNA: TGTGCCAGCACCACAGGGGGCAAAGGACAGCCCCAGCATTTT.

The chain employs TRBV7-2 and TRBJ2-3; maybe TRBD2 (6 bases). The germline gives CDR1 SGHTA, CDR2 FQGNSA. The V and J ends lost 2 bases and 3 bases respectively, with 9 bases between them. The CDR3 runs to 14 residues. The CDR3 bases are TGTGCCAGCAGCTTACGGGCGGGAACAGATACGCAGTATTTT. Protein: CASSLRAGTDTQYF. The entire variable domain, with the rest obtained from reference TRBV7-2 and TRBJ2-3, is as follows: GAGVSQSPSNKVTEKGKDVELRCDPISGHTALYWYRQSLGQGLEFLIYFQGNSAPDKSGLPSDRFSAERTGGSVSTLTIQRTQQEDSAVYLCASSLRAGTDTQYFGPGTRLTVL.

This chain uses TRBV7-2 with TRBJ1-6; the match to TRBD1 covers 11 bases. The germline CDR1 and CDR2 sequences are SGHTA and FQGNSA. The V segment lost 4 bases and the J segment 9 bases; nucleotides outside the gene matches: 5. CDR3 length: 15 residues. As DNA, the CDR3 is TGTGCCAGCAGCTCCCATGGGACAGGGGGTTCACCCCTCCACTTT. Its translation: CASSSHGTGGSPLHF. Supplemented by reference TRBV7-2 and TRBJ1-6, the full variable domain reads GAGVSQSPSNKVTEKGKDVELRCDPISGHTALYWYRQSLGQGLEFLIYFQGNSAPDKSGLPSDRFSAERTGGSVSTLTIQRTQQEDSAVYLCASSSHGTGGSPLHFGNGTRLTVT.

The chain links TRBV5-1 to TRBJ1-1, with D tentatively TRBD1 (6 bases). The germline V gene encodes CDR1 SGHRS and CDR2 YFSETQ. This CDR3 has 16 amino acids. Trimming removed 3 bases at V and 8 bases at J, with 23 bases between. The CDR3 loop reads CASSWEGSGANGEAFF. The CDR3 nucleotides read TGCGCCAGCAGCTGGGAGGGGTCGGGGGCTAATGGAGAAGCTTTCTTT.

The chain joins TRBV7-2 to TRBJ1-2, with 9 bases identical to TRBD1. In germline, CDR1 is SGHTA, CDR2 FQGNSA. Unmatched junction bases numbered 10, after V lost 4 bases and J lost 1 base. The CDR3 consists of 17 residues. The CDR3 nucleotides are TGTGCCAGCAGCTGGGACAGGGTGGAGGGGGTTAACTATGGCTACACCTTC. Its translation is CASSWDRVEGVNYGYTF.

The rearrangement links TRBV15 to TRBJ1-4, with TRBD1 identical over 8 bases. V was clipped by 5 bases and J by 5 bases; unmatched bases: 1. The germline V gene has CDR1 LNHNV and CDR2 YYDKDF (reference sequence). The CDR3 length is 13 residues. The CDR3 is CATSRQGNEKLFF. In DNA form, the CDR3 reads TGTGCCACCAGCCGACAGGGGAATGAAAAACTGTTTTTT.

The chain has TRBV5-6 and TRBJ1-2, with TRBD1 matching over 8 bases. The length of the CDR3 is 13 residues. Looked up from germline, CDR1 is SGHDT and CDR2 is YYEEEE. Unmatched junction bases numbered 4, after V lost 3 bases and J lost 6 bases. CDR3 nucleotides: TGTGCCAGCAGCTCCTTGGACAGGGATGGCTACACCTTC. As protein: CASSSLDRDGYTF.

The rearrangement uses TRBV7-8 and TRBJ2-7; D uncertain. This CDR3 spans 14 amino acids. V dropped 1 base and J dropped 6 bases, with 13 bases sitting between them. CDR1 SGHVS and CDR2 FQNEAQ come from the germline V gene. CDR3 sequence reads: CASSLVVRLSEQYF. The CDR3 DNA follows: TGTGCCAGCAGCTTAGTAGTCAGGCTGAGCGAGCAGTACTTC.

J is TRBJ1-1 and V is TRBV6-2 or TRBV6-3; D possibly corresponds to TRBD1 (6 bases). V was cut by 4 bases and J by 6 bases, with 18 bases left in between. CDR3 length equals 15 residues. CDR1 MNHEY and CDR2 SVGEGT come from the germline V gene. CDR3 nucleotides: TGTGCCAGCAGTTGGGGCAGCCCACCAGGGGCTGAAGCTTTCTTT. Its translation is CASSWGSPPGAEAFF.

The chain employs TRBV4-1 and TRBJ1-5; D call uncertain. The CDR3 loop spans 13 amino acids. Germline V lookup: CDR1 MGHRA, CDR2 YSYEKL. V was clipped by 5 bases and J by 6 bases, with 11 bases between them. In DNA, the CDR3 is TGCGCCAGCAGCGGAGGACGGGGTCAGCCCCAGCATTTT. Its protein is CASSGGRGQPQHF.

This CDR3 is CASSKASRGIRLYNSPLHF. For the CDR3, the DNA is TGTGCCAGCAGCAAAGCGTCTAGGGGGATAAGGCTCTATAATTCACCCCTCCACTTT. This chain links TRBV21-1 with TRBJ1-6; TRBD1, the D gene given by the table, was not confirmed from the DNA. TRBV21-1 is designated a pseudogene. The CDR3 is made up of 19 amino acids.

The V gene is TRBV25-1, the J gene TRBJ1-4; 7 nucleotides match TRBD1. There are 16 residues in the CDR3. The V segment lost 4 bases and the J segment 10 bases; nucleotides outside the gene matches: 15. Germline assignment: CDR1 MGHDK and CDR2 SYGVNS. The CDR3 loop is CASSASGQPGAGKLFF. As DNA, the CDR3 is TGTGCCAGCAGTGCCTCGGGACAGCCGGGGGCTGGAAAACTGTTTTTT.

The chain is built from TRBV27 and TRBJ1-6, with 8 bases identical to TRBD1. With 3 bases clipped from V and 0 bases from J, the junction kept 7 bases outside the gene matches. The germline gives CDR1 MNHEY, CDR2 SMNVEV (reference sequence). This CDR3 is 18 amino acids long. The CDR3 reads CASSFRTGLSSYNSPLHF. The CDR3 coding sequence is TGTGCCAGCAGTTTTCGGACAGGGCTCAGCTCCTATAATTCACCCCTCCACTTT.

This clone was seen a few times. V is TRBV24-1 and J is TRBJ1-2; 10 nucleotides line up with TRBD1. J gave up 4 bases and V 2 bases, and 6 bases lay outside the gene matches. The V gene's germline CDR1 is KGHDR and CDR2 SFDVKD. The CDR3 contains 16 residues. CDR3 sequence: CATSDSRQGAGYGYTF. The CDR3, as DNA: TGTGCCACCAGTGATTCAAGACAGGGGGCAGGCTATGGCTACACCTTC.

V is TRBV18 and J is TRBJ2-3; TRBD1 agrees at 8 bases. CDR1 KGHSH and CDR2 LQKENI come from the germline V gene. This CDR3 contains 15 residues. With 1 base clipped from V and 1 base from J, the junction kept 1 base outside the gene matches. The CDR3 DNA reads TGTGCCAGCTCACCACAGACAGGGGGCACAGATACGCAGTATTTT. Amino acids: CASSPQTGGTDTQYF.

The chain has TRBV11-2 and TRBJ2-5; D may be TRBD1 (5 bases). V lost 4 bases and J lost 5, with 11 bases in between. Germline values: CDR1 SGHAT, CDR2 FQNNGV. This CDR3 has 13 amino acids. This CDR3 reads CASSSTGLETQYF. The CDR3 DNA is TGTGCCAGCAGCTCTACAGGTTTGGAGACCCAGTACTTC.

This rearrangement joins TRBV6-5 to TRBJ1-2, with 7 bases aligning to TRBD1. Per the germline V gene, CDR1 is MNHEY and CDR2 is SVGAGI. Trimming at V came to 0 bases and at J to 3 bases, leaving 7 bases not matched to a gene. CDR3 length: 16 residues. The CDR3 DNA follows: TGTGCCAGCAGTTACTCGATCCCAGGGGGAGACTATGGCTACACCTTC. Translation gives CASSYSIPGGDYGYTF.

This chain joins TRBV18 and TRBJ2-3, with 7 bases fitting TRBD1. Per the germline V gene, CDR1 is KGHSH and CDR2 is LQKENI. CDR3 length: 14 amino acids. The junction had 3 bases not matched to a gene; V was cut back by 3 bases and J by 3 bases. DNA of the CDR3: TGTGCCAGCTCACCCTCACAGGGGACAGATACGCAGTATTTT. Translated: CASSPSQGTDTQYF.

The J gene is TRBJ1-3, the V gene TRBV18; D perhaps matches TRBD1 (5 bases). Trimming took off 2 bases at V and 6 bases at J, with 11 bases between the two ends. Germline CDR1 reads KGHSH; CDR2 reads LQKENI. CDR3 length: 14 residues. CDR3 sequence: CASSPSQGANTIYF. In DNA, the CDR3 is TGTGCCAGCTCACCATCGCAGGGTGCAAACACCATATATTTT.

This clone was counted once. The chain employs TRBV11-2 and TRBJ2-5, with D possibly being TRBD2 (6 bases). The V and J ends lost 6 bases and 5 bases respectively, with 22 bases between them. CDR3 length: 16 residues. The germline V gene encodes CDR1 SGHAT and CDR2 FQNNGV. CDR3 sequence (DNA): TGTGCCAGCAGTCCGAGAGAGGGGCGAGGAGGGGAGACCCAGTACTTC. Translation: CASSPREGRGGETQYF.

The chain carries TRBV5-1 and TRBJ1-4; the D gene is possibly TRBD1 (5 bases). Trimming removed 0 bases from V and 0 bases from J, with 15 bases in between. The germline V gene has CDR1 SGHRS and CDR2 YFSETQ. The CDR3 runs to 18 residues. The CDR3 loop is CASSLAKGRGATNEKLFF. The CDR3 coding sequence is TGCGCCAGCAGCTTGGCCAAAGGAAGGGGTGCAACTAATGAAAAACTGTTTTTT.

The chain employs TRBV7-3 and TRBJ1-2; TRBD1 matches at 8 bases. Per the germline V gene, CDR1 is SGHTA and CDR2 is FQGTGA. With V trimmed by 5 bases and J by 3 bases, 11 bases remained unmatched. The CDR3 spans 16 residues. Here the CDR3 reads CASSPLDLDRDYGYTF. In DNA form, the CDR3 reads TGTGCCAGCAGCCCGCTCGATTTGGACAGGGACTATGGCTACACCTTC.

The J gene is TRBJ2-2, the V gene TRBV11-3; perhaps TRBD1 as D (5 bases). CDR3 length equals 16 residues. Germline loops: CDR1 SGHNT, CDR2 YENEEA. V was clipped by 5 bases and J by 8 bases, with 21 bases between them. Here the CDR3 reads CASSPHQTPSGGELFF. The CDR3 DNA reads TGTGCCAGCAGCCCACACCAGACACCTTCAGGGGGGGAGCTGTTTTTT.

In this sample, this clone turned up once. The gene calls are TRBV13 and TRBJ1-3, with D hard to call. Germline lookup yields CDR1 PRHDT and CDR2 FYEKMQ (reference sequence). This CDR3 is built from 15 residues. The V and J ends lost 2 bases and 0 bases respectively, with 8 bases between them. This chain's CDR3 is CASSLSSSSGNTIYF. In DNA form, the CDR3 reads TGTGCCAGCAGCTTAAGTAGCAGCTCTGGAAACACCATATATTTT.

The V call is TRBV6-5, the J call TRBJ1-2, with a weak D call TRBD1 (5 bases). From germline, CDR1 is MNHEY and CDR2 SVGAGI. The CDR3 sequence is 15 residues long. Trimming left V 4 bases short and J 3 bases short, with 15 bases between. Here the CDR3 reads CASSSPRTSYYGYTF. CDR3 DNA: TGTGCCAGCAGTTCTCCAAGGACAAGCTACTATGGCTACACCTTC.

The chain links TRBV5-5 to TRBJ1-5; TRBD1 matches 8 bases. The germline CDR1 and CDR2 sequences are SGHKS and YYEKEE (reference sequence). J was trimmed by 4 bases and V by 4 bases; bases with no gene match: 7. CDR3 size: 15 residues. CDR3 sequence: CASSQTGAENQPQHF. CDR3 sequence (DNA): TGTGCCAGCAGCCAGACAGGGGCAGAAAATCAGCCCCAGCATTTT. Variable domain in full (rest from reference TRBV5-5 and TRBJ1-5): DAGVTQSPTHLIKTRGQQVTLRCSPISGHKSVSWYQQVLGQGPQFIFQYYEKEERGRGNFPDRFSARQFPNYSSELNVNALLLGDSALYLCASSQTGAENQPQHFGDGTRLSIL.

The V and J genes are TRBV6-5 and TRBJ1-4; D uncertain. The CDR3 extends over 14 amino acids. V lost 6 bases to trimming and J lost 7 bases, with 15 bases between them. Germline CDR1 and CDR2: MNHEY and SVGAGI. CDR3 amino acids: CASRTSGGGEKLFF. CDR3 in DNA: TGTGCCAGCAGAACCTCAGGAGGCGGTGAAAAACTGTTTTTT.

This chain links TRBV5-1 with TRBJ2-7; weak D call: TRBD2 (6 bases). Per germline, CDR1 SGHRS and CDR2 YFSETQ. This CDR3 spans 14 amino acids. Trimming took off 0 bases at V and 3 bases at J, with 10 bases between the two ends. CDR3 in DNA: TGCGCCAGCAGCTTGGAGGGCGGGGTCTACGAGCAGTACTTC. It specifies CASSLEGGVYEQYF. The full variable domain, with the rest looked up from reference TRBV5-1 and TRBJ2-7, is KAGVTQTPRYLIKTRGQQVTLSCSPISGHRSVSWYQQTPGQGLQFLFEYFSETQRNKGNFPGRFSGRQFSNSRSEMNVSTLELGDSALYLCASSLEGGVYEQYFGPGTRLTVT.